A selection of T cell receptor beta chains follows, all from one sample in a study of T cells expressing NK-cell markers. TCRdb re-analyzed the 5' RACE reads; it lists each CDR3 protein once, without DNA. Here the sample table reports around 550,000 distinct CDR3 sequences. The sequencing input was blood T cells: a sorted CD56 or NKG2C T cell subset, CD4+ or CD8+ T cells, or bulk PBMC T cells (not recorded which). The receptors come from a man younger than 35 in good health. The CDR3 runs from the conserved cysteine through the conserved F or W.

V gene	J gene	CDR3 protein
TRBV6-2/TRBV6-3	TRBJ2-1	CASSPLTPSYNEQFF
TRBV29-1	TRBJ1-5	CSVLDSPGQPQHF
TRBV14	TRBJ2-7	CASSQVPAHYEQYF
TRBV29-1	TRBJ2-1	CSVGLVLGDLTFF
TRBV29-1	TRBJ2-1	CSVESQGSREQFF
TRBV27	TRBJ2-3	CASSQGKWGQYF
TRBV23-1	TRBJ2-1	CASSQGQGEDNEQFF
TRBV6-5	TRBJ2-3	CASSYAEGTQYF
TRBV5-8	TRBJ2-2	CASRREAITGELFF
TRBV11-3	TRBJ1-3	CASSSMPGYPRSGNTIYF
TRBV6-1	TRBJ2-1	CASSEYIPGGDINEQFF
TRBV27	TRBJ2-2	CASKGTTNTGELFF
TRBV20-1	TRBJ2-3	CSATQPQYTDTQYF
TRBV7-2	TRBJ2-2	CASSSRGWSTGELFF
TRBV6-1	TRBJ2-3	CASSPTSGTTDTQYF
TRBV15	TRBJ1-2	CATTLTGPDYGYTF
TRBV27	TRBJ1-4	CASSGDRDGLGEKLFF
TRBV29-1	TRBJ1-2	CWGGFKDYGYTF
TRBV15	TRBJ1-5	CATSRDLRDRVGQPQHF
TRBV7-2	TRBJ2-1	CASSLDRGSEQFF
TRBV14	TRBJ2-5	CASSLNSYQETQYF
TRBV2	TRBJ2-3	CASSDAGATDTQYF
TRBV5-8	TRBJ1-1	CASSFAAQGATEAFF
TRBV6-2/TRBV6-3	TRBJ1-1	CASRPPGGRGSEAFF
TRBV5-1	TRBJ2-1	CASSLQGYEQFF
TRBV6-4	TRBJ2-1	CASSDGPGRGEQFF
TRBV2	TRBJ1-1	CASNRDTEGAFF
TRBV6-5	TRBJ1-2	CASSSKRNYGYTF
TRBV18	TRBJ2-2	CASSPYDRAGWSGELFF
TRBV29-1	TRBJ2-1	CSVVVLAGEGYNEQFF
TRBV12-3/TRBV12-4	TRBJ1-1	CASSLPGALTEAFF
TRBV7-2	TRBJ1-2	CASSPPGGLDYGYTF
TRBV4-1	TRBJ2-1	CASSQEEGWVEQFF
TRBV12-3/TRBV12-4	TRBJ2-1	CASSSLSGIHYNEQFF
TRBV24-1	TRBJ2-5	CATSDFPAAETQYF
TRBV15	TRBJ2-5	CATSARRRETQYF
TRBV12-3/TRBV12-4	TRBJ1-2	CASRGQGAYGYTF
TRBV7-9	TRBJ2-1	CASSKTSSHEQFF
TRBV12-3/TRBV12-4	TRBJ2-1	CATSIRAVIHEQFF
TRBV12-3/TRBV12-4	TRBJ2-1	CASSPRGLDTEQFF
TRBV3-1	TRBJ2-7	CASSQVGRGFSYEQYF
TRBV9	TRBJ2-1	CASSVAPTGTSAWNEQFF
TRBV29-1	TRBJ2-1	CSVVGLAGVGEFF
TRBV27	TRBJ2-7	CASSLQGTGLYEQYF
TRBV4-2	TRBJ2-3	CASSQAGRMVTDTQYF
TRBV6-5	TRBJ2-7	CASSYSAIRYEQYF
TRBV7-9	TRBJ1-1	CASSLVSGIDTEAFF
TRBV11-3	TRBJ2-2	CASSYRQATGELFF
TRBV21-1	TRBJ2-1	CASSIQGPWDEQFF
TRBV7-3	TRBJ2-7	CASSFQTKHYEQYF
TRBV20-1	TRBJ2-1	CSASHSGRAQNNEQFF
TRBV20-1	TRBJ2-2	CSARGLETADTGELFF
TRBV18	TRBJ1-1	CASSPQQGLMNTEAFF
TRBV18	TRBJ1-1	CASSPSGVNTEAFF
TRBV12-3/TRBV12-4	TRBJ2-5	CASRTAETQYF
TRBV5-1	TRBJ2-2	CASSLGLAGYTGELFF
TRBV29-1	TRBJ1-4	CSVEASSPNEKLFF
TRBV29-1	TRBJ2-5	CSALGRDRGSQTQYF
TRBV4-1	TRBJ1-1	CASSQDPSPMNTEAFF
TRBV7-9	TRBJ1-1	CASSPKGQGVREAFF